This entry concerns a single T cell receptor (beta chain). This clonotype was recorded a few times. Its antigen is unknown. The record has no base qualities; no much larger clone is one base away. These data come from a study of spatial heterogeneity in lung cancer (dated by TCRdb to the late 2010s). About the investigation overall: More beta-chain than alpha-chain transcripts were consistently detected, likely reflecting higher beta-chain transcript abundance. In the raw uncorrected reads, each unique combination of TCR and UMI appeared on average more than ten times. Both alpha and beta chains were TCR-sequenced in approximately 220 tumor regions, 64 matched nontumor lung samples and more than 50 PBMC samples obtained at surgery. The study quantitatively compared TCR alpha and beta repertoires across multiple tumor regions, matched nontumor lung and blood in non-small cell lung cancer. In tumor regions, TCR transcript counts showed a strong correlation with a T cell transcriptional module score derived from matched bulk RNA-seq. The study linked features of the TCR repertoire to counts of nonsynonymous mutations, which were determined by whole-exome sequencing of tumor tissue.

The sample's time point label, decoded: sample taken at primary tumor resection. Samples were obtained from about 75 patients with early-stage, untreated non-small cell lung cancer from the lung TRACERx cohort. Without any cell sorting, TCR sequencing was performed on whole RNA extracted either from tumor and nontumor lung tissue or from cryopreserved PBMC samples. Only patients with enough RNA available from two or more tumor regions were chosen for TCR sequencing. Before being selected, tumor and adjacent nontumor lung specimens were reviewed by a lung pathologist. The library relied on 5' RACE. This sample was sequenced with a NextSeq 500. The TCR library protocol attached a unique molecular identifier to each TCR cDNA molecule to allow correction of PCR and sequencing errors. Per the original workflow: Decombinator tools were used for TCR identification, UMI-based error correction and CDR3 extraction. TCRs above a frequency of 2 per 1,000, corresponding to the top 1% of the tumor frequency distribution, were defined as expanded. Expanded tumor TCRs statistically deemed absent (corrected P<0.05) from at least one tumor region were classed as regional, and all other expanded tumor TCRs were classed as ubiquitous. Rényi diversity was computed with the R vegan package after subsampling each repertoire 100 times to 5,000 TCRs. CDR3 similarity networks were built from amino acid triplet string-kernel similarity, with CDR3s being connected when pairwise similarity was above 0.82. TCRdb ran its own pipeline on the public reads, namely fastp trimming at Q25 and MiXCR clone calling, and kept in-frame beta chains. Rows are unified per CDR3 protein, each entry keeping the most common DNA and genes. TCRdb's processing, not the study's, gives the V and J calls here. This sample gives 20,000 to 30,000 distinct CDR3 sequences in total; about 9.3% of them show up just once. The biggest ten clones account for more than 6% of the sample.

The CDR3 goes from the cysteine to the phenylalanine over 14 residues. The entry retains the CDR3 DNA only, 42 bases that are in frame from base 1. Compared with germline, V lacks 3 bases and J lacks 8 bases; bases without a gene match: 12. CDR1 and CDR2 are read off the germline V gene (reference sequence) as DFQATT and SNEGSKA. Points the paper makes about the study in general: Confirming at a functional level the hypothesis that regional TCRs recognize regional mutations was considered to require additional single-cell paired TCR alpha and beta sequencing. Estimated TCR-seq coverage of tumor T cells was only 7% to 8.5% for alpha chains and roughly 13% for beta chains. The number of expanded intratumoral alpha and beta TCRs correlated with the tumor nonsynonymous mutation count. The count of ubiquitous expanded TCRs correlated with the count of ubiquitous nonsynonymous mutations, and the count of regional expanded TCRs correlated with the count of regional nonsynonymous mutations.

The clonotype originates from a male donor with early-stage non-small cell lung cancer. The chain couples TRBV20-1 to TRBJ1-2; 7 bases in the middle match TRBD1. The input for sequencing was lung tumor tissue, taken at surgery. The DNA sequence is as follows: TGCAGTGCTAGCATCCGGGACAGATCTCTGGGCTACACCTTC. It is translated as CSASIRDRSLGYTF.